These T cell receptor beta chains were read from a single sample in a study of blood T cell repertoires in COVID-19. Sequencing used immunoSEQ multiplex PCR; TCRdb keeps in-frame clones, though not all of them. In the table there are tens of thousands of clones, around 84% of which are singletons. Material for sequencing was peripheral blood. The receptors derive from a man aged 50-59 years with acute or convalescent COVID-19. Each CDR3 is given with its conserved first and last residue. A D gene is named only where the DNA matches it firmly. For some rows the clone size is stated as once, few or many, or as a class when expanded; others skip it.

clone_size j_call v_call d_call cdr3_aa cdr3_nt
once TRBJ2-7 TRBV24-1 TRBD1 CATSETGTASYEQYF TGTGCCACCAGTGAGACCGGGACAGCAAGCTACGAGCAGTACTTC
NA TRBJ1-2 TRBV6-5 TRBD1 CASTQPGQGYGYTF TGTGCCAGCACCCAGCCGGGACAGGGGTATGGCTACACCTTC
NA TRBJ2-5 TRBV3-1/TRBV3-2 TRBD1 CASSQGTGGQETQYF TGTGCCAGCAGCCAAGGAACAGGGGGACAAGAGACCCAGTACTTC
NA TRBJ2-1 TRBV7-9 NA CASSGLQRSSYNEQFF TGTGCCAGCAGCGGACTACAGCGAAGCTCCTACAATGAGCAGTTCTTC
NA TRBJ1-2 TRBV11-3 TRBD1 CASSSRRQGWGYTF TGTGCCAGCAGCTCGCGGCGACAGGGGTGGGGCTACACCTTC
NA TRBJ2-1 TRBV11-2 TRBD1 CASSLDGWTGAYNEQFF TGTGCCAGCAGCTTAGATGGTTGGACAGGGGCATACAATGAGCAGTTCTTC
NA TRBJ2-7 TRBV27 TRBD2 CASSPRGTSSYEQYF TGTGCCAGCAGCCCTAGGGGGACTAGCTCCTACGAGCAGTACTTC
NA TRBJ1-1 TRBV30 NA CAWSVQETEAFF TGTGCCTGGAGTGTACAGGAAACTGAAGCTTTCTTT
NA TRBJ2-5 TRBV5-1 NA CASSSAVLQETQYF TGCGCCAGCAGCTCTGCGGTCCTGCAAGAGACCCAGTACTTC
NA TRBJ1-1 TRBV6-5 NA CASSSPGVRTEAFF TGTGCCAGCAGTTCCCCAGGGGTGCGCACTGAAGCTTTCTTT
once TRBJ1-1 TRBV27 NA CASSLGRELNTEAFF TGTGCCAGCAGTTTAGGCCGGGAGCTAAACACTGAAGCTTTCTTT
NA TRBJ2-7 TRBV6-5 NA CASTTPSRGLYEQYF TGTGCCAGCACCACCCCCAGCCGGGGTCTCTACGAGCAGTACTTC
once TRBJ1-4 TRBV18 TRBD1 CASSPGTGGAANEKLFF TGTGCCAGCTCACCAGGGACAGGGGGCGCGGCTAATGAAAAACTGTTTTTT
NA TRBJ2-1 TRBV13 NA CASSFTLRGEQFF TGTGCCAGCAGCTTTACCTTGCGCGGTGAGCAGTTCTTC
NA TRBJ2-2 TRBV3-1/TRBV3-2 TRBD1 CASRTWDRGSGELFF TGTGCCAGCAGAACCTGGGACAGGGGCTCCGGGGAGCTGTTTTTT
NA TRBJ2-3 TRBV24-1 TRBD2 CATSDGTSGRDSDTQYF TGTGCCACCAGTGATGGAACTAGCGGGAGGGATTCAGATACGCAGTATTTT
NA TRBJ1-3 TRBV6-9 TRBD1 CASSSSDRVAGNTIYF TGTGCCAGCAGTTCCTCGGACAGGGTGGCGGGAAACACCATATATTTT
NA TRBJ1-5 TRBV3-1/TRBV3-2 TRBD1 CASSPNRGWNQPQHF TGTGCCAGCAGCCCAAACAGGGGGTGGAATCAGCCCCAGCATTTT
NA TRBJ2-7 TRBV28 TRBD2 CASSGTSSYEQYF TGTGCCAGCAGTGGGACTAGCTCCTACGAGCAGTACTTC
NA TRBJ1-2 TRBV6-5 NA CASRAGLVGYGYTF TGTGCCAGCAGAGCGGGACTGGTGGGCTATGGCTACACCTTC
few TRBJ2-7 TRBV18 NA CASSSIPSYEQYF TGTGCCAGCTCATCAATTCCCTCCTACGAGCAGTACTTC
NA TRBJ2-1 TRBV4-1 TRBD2 CASSQEGYSGGPYNEQFF TGCGCCAGCAGCCAAGAAGGCTATAGCGGGGGGCCCTACAATGAGCAGTTCTTC
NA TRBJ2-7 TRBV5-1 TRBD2 CASSFGLAGVYEQYF TGCGCCAGCAGCTTTGGACTAGCGGGAGTCTACGAGCAGTACTTC
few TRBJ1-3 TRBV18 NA CASSPSQAQADSGNTIYF TGTGCCAGCTCACCATCTCAAGCCCAGGCTGACTCTGGAAACACCATATATTTT
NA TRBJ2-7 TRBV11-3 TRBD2 CASSLDPSGSSSYEQYF TGTGCCAGCAGCTTAGACCCTAGCGGGAGTTCCTCCTACGAGCAGTACTTC
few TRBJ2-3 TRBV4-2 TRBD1 CASSQDRGTGADTQYF TGTGCCAGCAGCCAAGATCGTGGGACAGGAGCAGATACGCAGTATTTT
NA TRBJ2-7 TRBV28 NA CASSLSRREYF TGTGCCAGCAGTTTATCGCGGAGGGAGTACTTC
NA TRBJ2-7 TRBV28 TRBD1 CASSFHADRVQGEQYF TGTGCCAGCAGTTTCCACGCCGACAGGGTCCAGGGCGAGCAGTACTTC
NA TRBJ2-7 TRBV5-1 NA CASSFGGNEQYF TGCGCCAGCAGCTTCGGAGGGAACGAGCAGTACTTC
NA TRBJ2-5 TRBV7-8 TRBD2 CASNFGTGTSGGETQYF TGTGCCAGCAACTTTGGAACCGGGACTAGCGGGGGTGAGACCCAGTACTTC
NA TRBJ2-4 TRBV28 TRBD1 CASSPQTGGSDIQYF TGTGCCAGCAGTCCTCAGACAGGGGGCTCGGACATTCAGTACTTC
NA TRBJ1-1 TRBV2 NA CASSLYRNTEAFF TGTGCCAGCAGTTTGTATAGGAACACTGAAGCTTTCTTT
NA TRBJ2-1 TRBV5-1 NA CASSFDGSSYNEQFF TGCGCCAGCAGCTTCGACGGGAGCTCCTACAATGAGCAGTTCTTC
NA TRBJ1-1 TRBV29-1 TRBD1 CSVERQGGRNTEAFF TGCAGCGTCGAACGACAGGGAGGCCGGAACACTGAAGCTTTCTTT
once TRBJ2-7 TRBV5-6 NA CATSERAGEQYF TGTGCCACGTCTGAAAGGGCGGGGGAGCAGTACTTC
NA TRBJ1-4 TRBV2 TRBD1 CASSRDRGTNEKLFF TGTGCCAGCAGTCGGGACAGGGGAACTAATGAAAAACTGTTTTTT
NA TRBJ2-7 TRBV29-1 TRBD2 CSVRFGAGGGDEQYF TGCAGCGTGCGGTTCGGAGCGGGAGGCGGGGACGAGCAGTACTTC
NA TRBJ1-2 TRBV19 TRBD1 CASSNQGQGGDGYTF TGTGCCAGTAGTAATCAAGGACAGGGGGGAGATGGCTACACCTTC